A selection of T cell receptor beta chains follows, all from one sample in a study of T cell repertoires in cytomegalovirus infection. TCRdb called the reads again in MiXCR, with one record for every CDR3 protein. The sample consists of around 310,000 distinct CDR3 sequences, about 17% of them appearing once. The sequenced material came from PBMCs. The receptors here all came from a human donor in good health (CMV status not recorded). Some clones in this sample may be carry-over from other donors' samples. Each CDR3 is given with its conserved first and last residue. D genes are given only for firm matches. Rows give clone size only sometimes, using once, few, many, or a class for an expanded clone.

j_call d_call clone_size v_call cdr3_nt cdr3_aa
TRBJ2-5 TRBD1 few TRBV6-2/TRBV6-3 TGTGCCAGCAGCACCGGGACAGAGCAAGAGACCCAGTACTTC CASSTGTEQETQYF
TRBJ2-7 - - TRBV4-1 TGCGCCAGCAGCCAAGTGGTGGGGCAGGGGTACACCTACGAGCAGTACTTC CASSQVVGQGYTYEQYF
TRBJ2-5 - many TRBV11-2 TGTGCCAGCAGCCGAAGGGAGGGGGGGTCGGAGACCCAGTACTTC CASSRREGGSETQYF
TRBJ2-5 TRBD1 many TRBV7-2 TGTGCCAGCAGTTTAGAACAGGGGTCTCGTTCGTCCCAGTACTTC CASSLEQGSRSSQYF
TRBJ2-4 TRBD2 - TRBV20-1 TGCAGTGCTAGAGACCAGCGGGGGGATAAAAACATTCAGTACTTC CSARDQRGDKNIQYF
TRBJ2-7 - few TRBV2 TGTGCCAGCAGTGAAGCGGGGGACGGATACGAGCAGTACTTC CASSEAGDGYEQYF
TRBJ1-5 - - TRBV20-1 TGCAGTGCTAGAGATCACGCCCTTGGTGGCAATCAGCCCCAGCATTTT CSARDHALGGNQPQHF
TRBJ1-4 TRBD1 many TRBV28 TGTGCCAGCAGCTCGACAGGGGGCGGTGAAAAACTGTTTTTT CASSSTGGGEKLFF
TRBJ2-2 - - TRBV20-1 TGCAGTGCTAGAGATGGGGGGACAGCCATGACCGGGGAGCTGTTTTTT CSARDGGTAMTGELFF
TRBJ2-1 - many TRBV7-8 TGTGCCAGCAGCTTAGATGGGGGCGCCTACAATGAGCAGTTCTTC CASSLDGGAYNEQFF
TRBJ2-1 TRBD2 - TRBV6-2/TRBV6-3 TGTGCCAGCAGTTACATTATGGCGGGGGGCCAAAGCTCCTACAATGAGCAGTTCTTC CASSYIMAGGQSSYNEQFF
TRBJ2-3 - few TRBV12-3/TRBV12-4 TGTGCCAGCAGTCTCGACACCACTAGCACAGATACGCAGTATTTT CASSLDTTSTDTQYF
TRBJ2-1 - many TRBV7-2 TGTGCCAGCAGCTTAGGTTGGGGGGGCGAGCAGTTCTTC CASSLGWGGEQFF
TRBJ2-7 TRBD2 few TRBV20-1 TGCAGTGCTGGGGGACTATTCTACGAGCAGTACTTC CSAGGLFYEQYF
TRBJ1-2 - - TRBV28 TGTGCCAGCAGTTTCAATGGCTATGGCTACACCTTC CASSFNGYGYTF
TRBJ2-7 TRBD1 - TRBV11-2 TGTGCCAGCAGCTCGACAGGGAGCGCCTACGAGCAGTACTTC CASSSTGSAYEQYF